A selection of T cell receptor beta chains follows, all from one sample in a study of blood T cell repertoires in COVID-19. The repertoire was sequenced with immunoSEQ multiplex PCR; TCRdb's copy has only in-frame clones and lacks some. This sample yields some 97,000 clones, of which about 83% are seen a single time; around 13% belongs to the top ten. The sequenced material came from peripheral blood. The origin of the receptors is a human donor in a cohort sampled during active COVID-19. The conserved cysteine and the conserved F or W are not part of the CDR3 here.

v_call | cdr3_aa
TRBV4-1 | ASRFDSLDTQY
TRBV19 | ASSFRRGFGPIYEQY
TRBV30 | AWSDSGRNTDTQY
TRBV28 | ASSLEKTGARGRGYT
TRBV6-5 | ASSRTGQAYEQY
TRBV25-1 | ASRKGQTNSPLH
TRBV3-1/TRBV3-2 | ASSPRTSGSEQY
TRBV7-2 | ASSFDSFEETQY
TRBV11-2 | ASSLRISGGQETQY
TRBV3-1/TRBV3-2 | ASGAGTGGQETQY
TRBV29-1 | SVVGLAGDHEQY
TRBV5-4 | ASSLEPSSPGELF
TRBV6-5 | ASRMRERSYEQY
TRBV5-5 | ASSLGARSPLH
TRBV3-1/TRBV3-2 | ASSQRGGNTEAF
TRBV5-1 | ASSGGTGGNEQF
TRBV7-2 | ASSLFTGEVTEAF
TRBV4-1 | ASSQAGGQPQH
TRBV19 | ASSKTSANTDTQY
TRBV3-1/TRBV3-2 | ASSQDQGHTGELF
TRBV29-1 | SVEDPLTSGGLGELF
TRBV6-2/TRBV6-3 | ASSYSGGVSSYNEQF
TRBV18 | ASSPTGTGNEQY
TRBV7-2 | ASSRGQIYGYT
TRBV11-2 | ASSREQGMYEQY
TRBV13 | ASSGASKNIQY
TRBV5-6 | ASTHRTAGNTIY
TRBV7-9 | ASSLVVATNEKLF
TRBV7-2 | ASSLEGTGNEKLF
TRBV30 | AWGSADTQY
TRBV13 | ASSDKTGVPSYEQY
TRBV7-2 | ASSLGQGYGYT
TRBV29-1 | SVSNRANTEAF
TRBV19 | ASSIGGGREIYEQY
TRBV25-1 | ASSATRGEGLGKAF
TRBV27 | ASRPRDREKLF
TRBV4-1 | ASSQLSRGDEKLF
TRBV6-2/TRBV6-3 | ASSYGRSGTGVGELF
TRBV18 | ASSPTRNRASEANYGYT
TRBV6-5 | ASSSPGQLYGYT
TRBV7-2 | ASSTTGGSSYEQY
TRBV5-4 | ASSLDKNYGYT
TRBV11-2 | ASSLGGIGTEAF